A selection of T cell receptor beta chains follows, all from one sample in a study of human T cells and chemical hapten exposure. TCRdb reprocessed the RACE reads via MiXCR and lists one record per CDR3 protein. The sample lists around 200,000 distinct CDR3 sequences, more than 20% occurring once. The material was whole blood, obtained in connection with sensitization to the hapten diphenylcyclopropenone (DPC). The receptors originated from a woman in her thirties or forties with alopecia areata. Some clones in this sample may be carry-over from other donors' samples. Each CDR3 is given with its conserved first and last residue. The D gene is left open where the match is weak. Not all rows give a size; the values are once, few, many and, for expanded clones, a class.

V,size,D,J,DNA,CDR3
TRBV18,few,NA,TRBJ1-1,TGTGCCAGCTCACCAGATGGGAAAACTGAAGCTTTCTTT,CASSPDGKTEAFF
TRBV15,NA,NA,TRBJ2-7,TGTGCCACCAGCAGGACTGGGGGCTACGAGCAGTACTTC,CATSRTGGYEQYF
TRBV18,NA,TRBD2,TRBJ2-1,TGTGCCAGCTCACCCATCGGACTAGTGGGCAATGAGCAGTTCTTC,CASSPIGLVGNEQFF
TRBV20-1,few,TRBD1,TRBJ1-1,TGCAGTGCTACAGACAGGGGAGTAATCACTGAAGCTTTCTTT,CSATDRGVITEAFF
TRBV6-5,NA,NA,TRBJ2-7,TGTGCCAGCAGTTACTCGCCCCGGACGGCCGCCTACGAGCAGTACTTC,CASSYSPRTAAYEQYF
TRBV24-1,many,TRBD1,TRBJ2-3,TGTGCCACCAGTGATCTACAGGGGGACACAGATACGCAGTATTTT,CATSDLQGDTDTQYF
TRBV12-3/TRBV12-4,NA,TRBD1,TRBJ2-6,TGTGCCAGCAGTCCGGCCACAGGGGGCGCTGGGGCCAACGTCCTGACTTTC,CASSPATGGAGANVLTF
TRBV5-4,many,NA,TRBJ2-7,TGTGCCAGCAGCTTGAGGGGCCCATACGAGCAGTACTTC,CASSLRGPYEQYF
TRBV9,few,NA,TRBJ1-6,TGTGCCAGCAGCGTAGCTACTCAAAATTCACCCCTCCACTTT,CASSVATQNSPLHF
TRBV3-1,NA,NA,TRBJ1-4,TGTGCCAGCAGCCCCCAAGCGAGAGAAAAACTGTTTTTT,CASSPQAREKLFF
TRBV6-5,many,NA,TRBJ2-1,TGTGCCAGCAGTTACGGCCGCGGAGGGTATGAGCAGTTCTTC,CASSYGRGGYEQFF
TRBV4-1,NA,TRBD1,TRBJ2-7,TGCGCCAGCAGCCAAGATCCGTGGGGACAGATTCGCGAGCAGTACTTC,CASSQDPWGQIREQYF
TRBV7-2,NA,TRBD2,TRBJ2-7,TGTGCCAGCAGCTTAGTCCGGGAGGGATACGAGCAGTACTTC,CASSLVREGYEQYF
TRBV29-1,few,TRBD1,TRBJ2-5,TGCAGCGTGCACAGGGGTGAAGAGACCCAGTACTTC,CSVHRGEETQYF
TRBV20-1,few,TRBD2,TRBJ2-5,TGCAGTGCTAGAGATCTCGCGGGAGGACGATACTTC,CSARDLAGGRYF
TRBV7-2,NA,TRBD2,TRBJ2-1,TGTGCCAGCAGCCCCCCCGGACTAGCGGGAGGGGAGCAGTTCTTC,CASSPPGLAGGEQFF
TRBV7-9,NA,TRBD1,TRBJ1-6,TGTGCCAGCAGTCCCGGGACAGGCGGCTCACCCCTCCACTTT,CASSPGTGGSPLHF
TRBV15,NA,NA,TRBJ2-7,TGTGCCACCAGCAGAGGGTCGGGACTCCCTGGCGAGCAGTACTTC,CATSRGSGLPGEQYF
TRBV4-1,NA,NA,TRBJ2-5,TGCGCCAGCAGCCAAGCTGGAGCGACACAAGAGACCCAGTACTTC,CASSQAGATQETQYF
TRBV20-1,many,NA,TRBJ2-7,TGCAGTGCTAGGGCGGGGTACCCTCCCTACGAGCAGTACTTC,CSARAGYPPYEQYF
TRBV20-1,many,TRBD1,TRBJ1-5,TGCAGTGCTAGACCCGGGACAGCCAATCAGCCCCAGCATTTT,CSARPGTANQPQHF
TRBV9,few,NA,TRBJ2-3,TGTGCCAGCAGCGAGGGGGGGGAGGCCCCAGATACGCAGTATTTT,CASSEGGEAPDTQYF
TRBV6-1,NA,NA,TRBJ2-3,TGTGCCAGCAGTGAAGCCACTAGCACAGATACGCAGTATTTT,CASSEATSTDTQYF
TRBV3-1,NA,TRBD2,TRBJ2-7,TGTGCCAGCAGCCCGACGACTAGCGGGTTAGCCTACGAGCAGTACTTC,CASSPTTSGLAYEQYF
TRBV27,NA,NA,TRBJ1-4,TGTGCCAGCCCCGCGGGGATAGGTGCAACTAATGAAAAACTGTTTTTT,CASPAGIGATNEKLFF
TRBV12-3/TRBV12-4,few,TRBD1,TRBJ1-5,TGTGCCAGCAGCCAGGGACAGGGGGTGTATCAGCCCCAGCATTTT,CASSQGQGVYQPQHF
TRBV7-3,NA,NA,TRBJ2-1,TGTGCCAGCAGCTTAGGGGGGAGCCTCAACAATGAGCAGTTCTTC,CASSLGGSLNNEQFF
TRBV10-3,once,NA,TRBJ1-5,TGTGCCATCAGTGATGCGGGACACCCTCAGCCCCAGCATTTT,CAISDAGHPQPQHF
TRBV11-2,few,TRBD1,TRBJ1-6,TGTGCCAGCAGCTTAGAGGGGACAGGGGGCGCGTCTCGGTGGTCCTATAATTCACCCCTCCACTTT,CASSLEGTGGASRWSYNSPLHF
TRBV7-9,few,NA,TRBJ2-1,TGTGCCAGCAGCCAAGCCCGGAATGAGCAGTTCTTC,CASSQARNEQFF
TRBV6-1,few,NA,TRBJ2-1,TGTGCCAGCAGTCTCCAGGACAGTGTAAGTGGGCAGTTCTTC,CASSLQDSVSGQFF
TRBV7-2,NA,TRBD2,TRBJ2-1,TGTGCCAGCAGACAAGGGAGCGGGGGTACTGAGCAGTTCTTC,CASRQGSGGTEQFF
TRBV20-1,few,NA,TRBJ1-1,TGCAGTGCTAGGGGTGGAGGCACTGAAGCTTTCTTT,CSARGGGTEAFF
TRBV3-1,NA,NA,TRBJ2-5,TGTGCCAGCAGCCAGGCAACGACCGTCCAAGAGACCCAGTACTTC,CASSQATTVQETQYF
TRBV7-8,once,TRBD2,TRBJ2-1,TGTGCCAGCAGCCGGGAGGCCGACCCCTCCTACAATGAGCAGTTCTTC,CASSREADPSYNEQFF
TRBV25-1,once,TRBD1,TRBJ1-2,TGTGCCAGCAGTTTTAACAGGGGAAGTGGCTACACCTTC,CASSFNRGSGYTF
TRBV28,NA,NA,TRBJ1-2,TGTGCCAGCAGAATGGGGGGAGAAAACTATGGCTACACCTTC,CASRMGGENYGYTF
TRBV9,NA,TRBD1,TRBJ2-1,TGTGCCAGCAGCGCTCAGCACAGGGGTGACAATGAGCAGTTCTTC,CASSAQHRGDNEQFF
TRBV4-3,NA,NA,TRBJ2-6,TGCGCCAGCAGCCAACAGGGTATGGGGGCCAACGTCCTGACTTTC,CASSQQGMGANVLTF
TRBV28,NA,TRBD1,TRBJ1-2,TGTGCCAGCAGTGACAGGGGGCTGCGAGACTATGGCTACACCTTC,CASSDRGLRDYGYTF
TRBV5-1,NA,NA,TRBJ1-1,TGCGCCAGCAGCTTGGCCGCGAGGACTGAAGCTTTCTTT,CASSLAARTEAFF
TRBV20-1,NA,NA,TRBJ1-4,TGCAGTGCCATCCCCACGCTGGGCGGTGAAAAACTGTTTTTT,CSAIPTLGGEKLFF
TRBV7-9,few,NA,TRBJ2-7,TGTGCCAGCAGCGTCTACGACGAGCAGTACTTC,CASSVYDEQYF
TRBV10-3,NA,NA,TRBJ2-2,TGTGCCATCAGTGGACGGATCGGACACGGGGAATCGGGTCCCGGGGAGCTGTTTTTT,CAISGRIGHGESGPGELFF
TRBV20-1,many,TRBD2,TRBJ2-1,TGCAGTGCTAGAGGTACTAGCGGGAGGACCCTCTCCTACAATGAGCAGTTCTTC,CSARGTSGRTLSYNEQFF
TRBV5-6,few,NA,TRBJ2-6,TGTGCCAGCAGCGGTGGACTCTCTGGGGCCAACGTCCTGACTTTC,CASSGGLSGANVLTF
TRBV10-3,NA,NA,TRBJ1-5,TGTGCCATCAGTGAGCCTGGCTCTCAGCCCCAGCATTTT,CAISEPGSQPQHF
TRBV7-2,NA,TRBD1,TRBJ1-6,TGTGCCAGCAGCACCGACAGGGGTGCAAGGAATTCACCCCTCCACTTT,CASSTDRGARNSPLHF
TRBV7-8,few,NA,TRBJ2-2,TGTGCCAGCAGAAGGGAAACCGGGGAGCTGTTTTTT,CASRRETGELFF
TRBV12-5,NA,NA,TRBJ2-2,TGTGCTAGTGCCCATGCGAACACCGGGGAGCTGTTTTTT,CASAHANTGELFF
TRBV7-9,NA,TRBD2,TRBJ2-1,TGTGCCAGCAGCTTAGCGGGACTAGCGGGAGGGCCGGTCGTCAATGAGCAGTTCTTC,CASSLAGLAGGPVVNEQFF
TRBV4-3,NA,TRBD2,TRBJ2-3,TGCGCCAGCAGCCAAGGGACTAGCGGGAACTCAGATACGCAGTATTTT,CASSQGTSGNSDTQYF
TRBV6-6,NA,TRBD2,TRBJ2-7,TGTGCCAGCAGTCCGGGACTAGTGGTCGAGCAGTACTTC,CASSPGLVVEQYF
TRBV7-2,NA,TRBD1,TRBJ1-1,TGTGCCGGGGGGACAGGAGCCACTGAAGCTTTCTTT,CAGGTGATEAFF